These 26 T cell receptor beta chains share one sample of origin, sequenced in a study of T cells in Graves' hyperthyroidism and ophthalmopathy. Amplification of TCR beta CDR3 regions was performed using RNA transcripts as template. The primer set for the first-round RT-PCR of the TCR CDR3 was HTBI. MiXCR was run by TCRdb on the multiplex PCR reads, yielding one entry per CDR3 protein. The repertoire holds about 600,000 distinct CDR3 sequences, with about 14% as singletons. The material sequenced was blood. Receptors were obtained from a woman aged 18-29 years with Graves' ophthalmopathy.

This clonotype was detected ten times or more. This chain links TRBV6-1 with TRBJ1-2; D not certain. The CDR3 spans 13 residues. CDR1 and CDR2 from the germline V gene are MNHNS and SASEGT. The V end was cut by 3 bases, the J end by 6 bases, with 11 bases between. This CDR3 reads CASSEGRRDGYTF. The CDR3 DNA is TGTGCCAGCAGTGAGGGCCGACGGGATGGCTACACCTTC.

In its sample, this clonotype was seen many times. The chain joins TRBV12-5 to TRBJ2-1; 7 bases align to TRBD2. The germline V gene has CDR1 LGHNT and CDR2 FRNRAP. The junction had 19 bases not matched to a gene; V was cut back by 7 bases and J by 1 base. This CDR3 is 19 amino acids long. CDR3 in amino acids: CASVFFLSGTHGSYNEQFF. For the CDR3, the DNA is TGTGCTAGTGTTTTTTTTCTCAGCGGGACCCATGGGTCCTACAATGAGCAGTTCTTC.

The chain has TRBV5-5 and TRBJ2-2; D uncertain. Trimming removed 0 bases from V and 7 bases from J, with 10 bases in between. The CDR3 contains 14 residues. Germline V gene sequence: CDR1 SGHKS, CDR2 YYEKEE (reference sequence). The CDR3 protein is CASSLVPLDGELFF. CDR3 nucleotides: TGTGCCAGCAGCTTGGTACCCCTCGACGGGGAGCTGTTTTTT.

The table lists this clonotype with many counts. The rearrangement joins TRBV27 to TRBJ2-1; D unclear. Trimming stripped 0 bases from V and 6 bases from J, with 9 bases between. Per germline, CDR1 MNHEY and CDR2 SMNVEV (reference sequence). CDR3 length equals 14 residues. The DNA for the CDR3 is TGTGCCAGCAGTTTATCGTTAGTTATCAATGAGCAGTTCTTC. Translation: CASSLSLVINEQFF.

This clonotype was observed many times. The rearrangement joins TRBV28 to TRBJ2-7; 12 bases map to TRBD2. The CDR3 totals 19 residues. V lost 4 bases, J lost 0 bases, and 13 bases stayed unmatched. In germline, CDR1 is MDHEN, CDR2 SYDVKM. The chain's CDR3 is CASSSAWGLAGPSSYEQYF. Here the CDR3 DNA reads TGTGCCAGCAGTTCGGCCTGGGGACTAGCGGGCCCGAGCTCCTACGAGCAGTACTTC.

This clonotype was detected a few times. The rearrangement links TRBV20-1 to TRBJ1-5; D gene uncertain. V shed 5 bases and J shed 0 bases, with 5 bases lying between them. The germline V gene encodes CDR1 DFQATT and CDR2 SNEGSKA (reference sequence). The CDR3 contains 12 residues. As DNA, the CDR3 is TGCAGTGCTCTAGATAGCAATCAGCCCCAGCATTTT. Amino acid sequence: CSALDSNQPQHF.

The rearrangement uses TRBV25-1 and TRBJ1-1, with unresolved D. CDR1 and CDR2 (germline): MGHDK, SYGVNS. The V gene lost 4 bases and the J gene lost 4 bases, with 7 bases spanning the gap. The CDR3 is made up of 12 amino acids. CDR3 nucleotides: TGTGCCAGCAGTGTATTCGGCACTGAAGCTTTCTTT. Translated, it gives CASSVFGTEAFF.

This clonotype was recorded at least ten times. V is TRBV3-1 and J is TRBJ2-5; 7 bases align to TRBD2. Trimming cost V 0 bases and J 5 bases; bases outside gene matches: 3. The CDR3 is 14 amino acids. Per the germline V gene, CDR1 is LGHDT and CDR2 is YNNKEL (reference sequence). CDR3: CASSQENGRETQYF. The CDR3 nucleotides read TGTGCCAGCAGCCAAGAAAACGGGAGGGAGACCCAGTACTTC.

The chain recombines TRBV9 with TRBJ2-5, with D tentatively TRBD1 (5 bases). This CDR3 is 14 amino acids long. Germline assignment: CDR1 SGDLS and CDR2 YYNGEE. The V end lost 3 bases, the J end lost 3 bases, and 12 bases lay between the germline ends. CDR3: CASSAGPWEETQYF. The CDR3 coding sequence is TGTGCCAGCAGCGCAGGGCCGTGGGAAGAGACCCAGTACTTC. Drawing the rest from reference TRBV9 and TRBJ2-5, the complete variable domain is DSGVTQTPKHLITATGQRVTLRCSPRSGDLSVYWYQQSLDQGLQFLIQYYNGEERAKGNILERFSAQQFPDLHSELNLSSLELGDSALYFCASSAGPWEETQYFGPGTRLLVL.

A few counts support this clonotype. The CDR3 sequence is CASSVVGPLEAFF. The DNA for the CDR3 is TGTGCCAGCAGCGTAGTAGGGCCCCTTGAAGCTTTCTTT. The rearrangement links TRBV9 to TRBJ1-1, with D unresolved. The CDR3 is 13 amino acids. The germline V and J ends were trimmed by 0 bases and 7 bases, with 10 bases remaining between them. Germline assignment: CDR1 SGDLS and CDR2 YYNGEE.

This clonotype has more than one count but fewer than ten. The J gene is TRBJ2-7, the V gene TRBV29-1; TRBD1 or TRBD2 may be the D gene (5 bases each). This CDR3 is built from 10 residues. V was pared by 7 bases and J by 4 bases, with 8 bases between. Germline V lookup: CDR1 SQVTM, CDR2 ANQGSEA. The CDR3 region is CSAGGYEQYF. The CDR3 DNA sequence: TGCAGCGCTGGGGGTTACGAGCAGTACTTC.

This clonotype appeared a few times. The CDR3 coding sequence is TGTGCCAGCAGTGAATTGGTCGGGACACCTAACACCGGGGAGCTGTTTTTT. This codes for CASSELVGTPNTGELFF. The genes are TRBV6-1 and TRBJ2-2, with D possibly TRBD1 on 6 matching bases. Trimming cost V 2 bases and J 2 bases, with 15 bases left between them. There are 17 residues in the CDR3. Germline lookup yields CDR1 MNHNS and CDR2 SASEGT.

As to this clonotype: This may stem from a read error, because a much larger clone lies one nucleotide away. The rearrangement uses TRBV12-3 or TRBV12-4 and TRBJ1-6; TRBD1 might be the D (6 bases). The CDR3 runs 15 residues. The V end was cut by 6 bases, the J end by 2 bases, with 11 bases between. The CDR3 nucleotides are TGTGCCAGCAGAATCGGGGGCCCCTATAATTCACCCCTCCACTTT. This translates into CASRIGGPYNSPLHF.

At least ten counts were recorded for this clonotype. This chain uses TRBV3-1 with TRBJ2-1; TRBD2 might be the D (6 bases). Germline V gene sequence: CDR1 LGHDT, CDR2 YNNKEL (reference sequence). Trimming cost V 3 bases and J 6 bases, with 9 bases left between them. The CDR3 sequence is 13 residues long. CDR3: CASSQSGSNEQFF. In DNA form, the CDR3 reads TGTGCCAGCAGCCAGTCCGGGAGCAATGAGCAGTTCTTC.

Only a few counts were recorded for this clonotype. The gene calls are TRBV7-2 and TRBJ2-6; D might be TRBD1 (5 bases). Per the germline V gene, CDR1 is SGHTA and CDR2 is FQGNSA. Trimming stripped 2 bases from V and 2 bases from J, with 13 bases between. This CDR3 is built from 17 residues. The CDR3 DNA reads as TGTGCCAGCAGCTTATTTTCAGGGTCAACTGGGGCCAACGTCCTGACTTTC. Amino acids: CASSLFSGSTGANVLTF.

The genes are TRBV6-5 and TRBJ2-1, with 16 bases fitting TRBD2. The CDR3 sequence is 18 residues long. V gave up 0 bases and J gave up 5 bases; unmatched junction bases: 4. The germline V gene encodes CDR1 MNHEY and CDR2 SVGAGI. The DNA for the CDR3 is TGTGCCAGCAGTTACTCCGGGACTAGCGGGAGGGCCCACAATGAGCAGTTCTTC. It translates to CASSYSGTSGRAHNEQFF.

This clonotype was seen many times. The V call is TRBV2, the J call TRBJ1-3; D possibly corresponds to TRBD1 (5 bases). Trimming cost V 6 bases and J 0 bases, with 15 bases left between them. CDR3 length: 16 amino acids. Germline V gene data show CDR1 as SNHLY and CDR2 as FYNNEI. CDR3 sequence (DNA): TGTGCCAGCAGGGAATGGAGACAGAGCTCTGGAAACACCATATATTTT. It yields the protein CASREWRQSSGNTIYF.

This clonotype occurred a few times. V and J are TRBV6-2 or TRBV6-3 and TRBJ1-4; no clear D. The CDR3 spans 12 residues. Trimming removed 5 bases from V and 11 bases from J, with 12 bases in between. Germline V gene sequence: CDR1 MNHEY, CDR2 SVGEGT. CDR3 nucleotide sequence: TGTGCCAGCAGTCCGGCCCGTGAGAAACTGTTTTTT. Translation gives CASSPAREKLFF.

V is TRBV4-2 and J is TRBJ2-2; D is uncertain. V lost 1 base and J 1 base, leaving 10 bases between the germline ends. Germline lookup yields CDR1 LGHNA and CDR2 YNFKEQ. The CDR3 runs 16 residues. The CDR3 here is CASSQGLHRNTGELFF. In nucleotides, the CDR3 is TGTGCCAGCAGCCAAGGATTGCACAGGAACACCGGGGAGCTGTTTTTT.

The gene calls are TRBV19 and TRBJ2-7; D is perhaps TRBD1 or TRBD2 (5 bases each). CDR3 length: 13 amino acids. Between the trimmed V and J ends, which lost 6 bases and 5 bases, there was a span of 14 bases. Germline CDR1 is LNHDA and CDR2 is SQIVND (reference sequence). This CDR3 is CASSAGTTNEQYF. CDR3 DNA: TGTGCCAGTAGCGCCGGGACCACCAACGAGCAGTACTTC. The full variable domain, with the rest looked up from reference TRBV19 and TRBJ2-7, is DGGITQSPKYLFRKEGQNVTLSCEQNLNHDAMYWYRQDPGQGLRLIYYSQIVNDFQKGDIAEGYSVSREKKESFPLTVTSAQKNPTAFYLCASSAGTTNEQYFGPGTRLTVT.

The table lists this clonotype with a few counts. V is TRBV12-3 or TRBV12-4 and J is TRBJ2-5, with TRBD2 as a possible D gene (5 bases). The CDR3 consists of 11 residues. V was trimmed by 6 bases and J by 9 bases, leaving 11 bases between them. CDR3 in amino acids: CASRQTGAQYF. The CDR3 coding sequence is TGTGCCAGCAGACAGACCGGGGCCCAGTACTTC.

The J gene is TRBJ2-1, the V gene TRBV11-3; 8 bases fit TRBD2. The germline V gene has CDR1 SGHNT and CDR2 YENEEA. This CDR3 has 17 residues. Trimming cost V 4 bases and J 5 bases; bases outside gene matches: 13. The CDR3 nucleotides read TGTGCCAGCAGCTACCACGGCCCGGGACTAGTCGACAATGAGCAGTTCTTC. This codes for CASSYHGPGLVDNEQFF.

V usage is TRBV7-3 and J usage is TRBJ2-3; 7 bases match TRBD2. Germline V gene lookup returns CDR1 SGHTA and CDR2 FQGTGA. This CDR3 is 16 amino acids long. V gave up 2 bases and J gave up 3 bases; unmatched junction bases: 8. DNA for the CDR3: TGTGCCAGCAGCTTAGATGGGAGGGCTATGACAGATACGCAGTATTTT. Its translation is CASSLDGRAMTDTQYF.

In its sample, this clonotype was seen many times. The CDR3 bases are TGTGCCAGCAGCCAAGAAGGAGCGGAGTACAATGAGCAGTTCTTC. This codes for CASSQEGAEYNEQFF. The V call is TRBV3-1, the J call TRBJ2-1, with D tentatively TRBD2 (5 bases). Germline V gene lookup returns CDR1 LGHDT and CDR2 YNNKEL (reference sequence). Deletions cut 0 bases from V and 4 bases from J, with 10 bases between. The CDR3 is made up of 15 amino acids.

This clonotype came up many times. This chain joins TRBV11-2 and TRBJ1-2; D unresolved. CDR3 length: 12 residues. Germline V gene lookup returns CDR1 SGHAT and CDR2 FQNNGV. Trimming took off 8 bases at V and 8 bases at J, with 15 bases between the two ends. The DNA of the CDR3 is TGTGCCAGCCCTCTTTTGTGGGAAGGCTACACCTTC. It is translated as CASPLLWEGYTF.

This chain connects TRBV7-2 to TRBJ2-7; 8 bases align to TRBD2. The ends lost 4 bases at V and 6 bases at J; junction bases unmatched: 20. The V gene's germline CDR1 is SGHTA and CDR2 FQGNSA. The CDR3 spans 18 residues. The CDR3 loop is CASSSPRGGEGYYFEQYF. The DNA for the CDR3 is TGTGCCAGCAGCTCCCCCCGGGGGGGGGAGGGATACTACTTCGAGCAGTACTTC.